The rows below give T cell receptor beta chains drawn from one sample of a study of early T cells in non-severe SARS-CoV-2 infection. TCRdb re-analysed the 5' RACE reads in MiXCR, keeping a single row per CDR3 protein. This sample has approximately 26,000 distinct CDR3 sequences; over 3.5% occur once, and the top ten carry 4.4%. The specimen sequenced was whole blood. Receptor source: an adult who was a healthcare worker with PCR-confirmed SARS-CoV-2 infection or an uninfected control (not recorded which). Each CDR3 is given with its conserved first and last residue. The D gene is left open where the match is weak. Where a row states a size, it is once, few, many or the class of an expanded clone; other rows omit it.

v_gene,abundance,j_gene,d_gene,CDR3aa
TRBV20-1,few,TRBJ2-1,-,CGWGSSYNEQFF
TRBV30,many,TRBJ1-1,-,CAWRDADPNTEAFF
TRBV24-1,few,TRBJ1-2,-,CATSDQRYGYTF
TRBV18,many,TRBJ1-1,-,CASSPRGAEAFF
TRBV6-2/TRBV6-3,many,TRBJ2-5,TRBD2,CASSLRGLEGETQYF
TRBV30,few,TRBJ1-5,-,CAWGGTSIDQPQHF
TRBV2,many,TRBJ2-5,-,CASSGSQKETQYF
TRBV12-3/TRBV12-4,-,TRBJ1-1,-,CASSPSGNTEAFF
TRBV11-2,medium-sized,TRBJ2-2,TRBD2,CASSFSGNGELFF
TRBV20-1,many,TRBJ2-7,TRBD2,CSASLTSGRGDEQYF
TRBV6-5,many,TRBJ1-1,-,CASTSGHRTEAFF
TRBV5-6,many,TRBJ1-1,-,CASSSIGNTEAFF
TRBV20-1,many,TRBJ2-6,-,CSANPRGSGANVLTF
TRBV20-1,many,TRBJ2-5,-,CSASVPPNQETQYF
TRBV3-1,few,TRBJ1-3,-,CASSLGGFLSSGNTIYF
TRBV5-1,many,TRBJ2-1,TRBD1,CASIPSGTGERNEQFF
TRBV5-1,many,TRBJ2-7,-,CASSLNGEQYF
TRBV20-1,-,TRBJ1-2,-,CSGPGSYGYTF
TRBV5-4,many,TRBJ2-7,-,CASSFRGASNEQYF
TRBV7-9,few,TRBJ1-1,-,CASSFEQAFF
TRBV28,many,TRBJ1-5,-,CASNTMYSNQPQHF
TRBV7-9,few,TRBJ2-5,TRBD1,CASSTKQGRQETQYF
TRBV6-6,many,TRBJ2-7,TRBD2,CASSAGLAGVLSSYEQYF
TRBV4-2,many,TRBJ2-7,TRBD2,CASSQDKLAGDRYEQYF
TRBV5-6,many,TRBJ2-1,TRBD2,CASSFLSGRDEQFF
TRBV9,few,TRBJ2-1,TRBD2,CASSVGASGIYEQFF
TRBV7-6,few,TRBJ2-1,-,CASSLGAGSSYNEQFF
TRBV6-6,few,TRBJ2-1,-,CASSYLGGASYNEQFF
TRBV29-1,-,TRBJ2-7,TRBD2,CSTGLADSLPYEQYF
TRBV9,many,TRBJ2-5,TRBD2,CASSRRTSVETQYF
TRBV21-1,few,TRBJ2-3,-,CASSRAGGLSTDTQYF
TRBV18,few,TRBJ1-1,-,CASSPTLDSLNTEAFF
TRBV20-1,-,TRBJ1-4,-,CSAWFTATNEKLFF
TRBV28,-,TRBJ1-2,-,CASSLRGYGHTF
TRBV28,many,TRBJ2-7,-,CASSSLGSEQYF
TRBV11-2,many,TRBJ2-3,-,CASSLARDLSTQYF
TRBV6-2/TRBV6-3,many,TRBJ2-5,TRBD2,CASSQLAGVSETQYF
TRBV6-1,few,TRBJ2-1,-,CASSPQGSPYPGRYNEQFF
TRBV29-1,many,TRBJ1-2,TRBD1,CSAFGTGDSTF
TRBV19,many,TRBJ2-7,-,CASSMAVSYEQYF
TRBV9,many,TRBJ1-2,-,CASSGGDEKVYGYTF
TRBV7-6,few,TRBJ2-1,TRBD2,CASSLVGGTSGTSKQFF
TRBV28,many,TRBJ2-1,TRBD2,CASSPGTSGRNEQFF
TRBV10-2,many,TRBJ2-2,-,CASSERDTGELFF